These T cell receptor beta chains were read from a single sample in a study of regulatory T cells in long-lasting Graves disease. TCRdb used MiXCR to reprocess the multiplex PCR reads, holding one entry per CDR3 protein. The sample lists about 560,000 distinct CDR3 sequences; about 16% were seen once. These same records also appear under a second study, on T cells in Graves' hyperthyroidism and ophthalmopathy.

Material: peripheral blood mononuclear cells (PBMCs), obtained at new diagnosis, from a patient treated with antithyroid drugs. Receptors originate from a young man with Graves disease. Both conserved end residues are part of each CDR3. Fields, in order: D gene, J gene, V gene, CDR3 protein. The D gene is left open where the match is weak.

-,TRBJ2-3,TRBV4-1,CASSQDGGSGTQYF
-,TRBJ2-7,TRBV7-9,CASSPEDPTKEQYF
-,TRBJ2-1,TRBV5-1,CASSLAGLGGGSYNEQFF
TRBD2,TRBJ2-7,TRBV7-9,CASSAPGTSSYEQYF
-,TRBJ2-1,TRBV19,CASSTLGRTNLNNEQFF
TRBD2,TRBJ2-3,TRBV27,CASSQRLANTDTQYF
-,TRBJ2-2,TRBV3-1,CASSQGAGNTGELFF
TRBD1,TRBJ2-7,TRBV30,CAWSGQGKFEQYF
TRBD2,TRBJ2-1,TRBV12-5,CASGLALAASSYNEQFF
-,TRBJ2-5,TRBV7-9,CASRWGGETQYF
TRBD1,TRBJ1-2,TRBV5-1,CASSFGTGGRDGYTF
-,TRBJ1-4,TRBV28,CASRTWGRDEKLFF
TRBD1,TRBJ1-4,TRBV7-9,CASSSGQGMNEKLFF
-,TRBJ2-3,TRBV20-1,CSAGRDGSVADTQYF
TRBD2,TRBJ2-1,TRBV7-9,CASSAQTRLAGGGSYNEQFF
TRBD1,TRBJ2-3,TRBV20-1,CSARLRDRGYTQYF
-,TRBJ1-1,TRBV2,CASSLGGGFGAFF
-,TRBJ2-7,TRBV4-2,CASSPEGSSAYEQYF
TRBD1,TRBJ1-2,TRBV3-1,CASSVAGGADGYTF
TRBD1,TRBJ2-7,TRBV5-6,CASSSGTGVVEQYF
-,TRBJ2-7,TRBV7-9,CASSQETLEQYF
-,TRBJ1-5,TRBV28,CASSLSAGFVQPQHF
-,TRBJ1-2,TRBV27,CASRDEGYGYTF
TRBD1,TRBJ2-5,TRBV12-3/TRBV12-4,CASSDRGGLKETQYF
TRBD2,TRBJ2-7,TRBV7-9,CASSSHLAGDEQYF
TRBD1,TRBJ2-1,TRBV19,CASSGTGGERVLSYNEQFF
-,TRBJ1-1,TRBV20-1,CSASYQVGQNPFF
-,TRBJ2-1,TRBV10-3,CAISESIASAGSEQFF
TRBD1,TRBJ2-7,TRBV9,CASGRGTGTYEQYF
TRBD2,TRBJ2-3,TRBV10-2,CASNSGLAGLDTQYF
TRBD2,TRBJ2-2,TRBV4-2,CASSPGLAGVSTGELFF
TRBD1,TRBJ2-3,TRBV9,CASSVEGRTGSPGTQYF
TRBD1,TRBJ1-5,TRBV20-1,CSARGTGTLNQPQHF
TRBD2,TRBJ2-3,TRBV4-2,CASSQEAPGLAGETQYF
-,TRBJ2-7,TRBV4-1,CASSHPVDSTYEQYF